The clone carrying this T cell receptor beta chain has ten or more counts. Its specificity is unknown. The sample comes from a study of beta chain features in type 1 diabetes. General study points: Researchers cautioned that cDNA sequencing could over-represent cells with high TCR expression.

Reverse transcription of all isolated RNA meant that expressed TCRB transcripts were sequenced. Clones were sequenced by immunoSEQ multiplex PCR, and TCRdb holds only the in-frame ones, with some missing. The sample lists around 140,000 clones; around 9.3% were seen once. Only one heparinised blood draw was taken per donor, and its volume averaged around 100 mL. Per the germline V gene, CDR1 is LGHNA and CDR2 is YNFKEQ. CDR3 length: 14 residues. V gave up 6 bases and J gave up 11 bases, with 17 bases separating them. The sample consisted of naive CD4+ T cells from blood. The TCR was taken from a man aged 18 to 29 in good health. The V and J genes are TRBV4-2 and TRBJ1-6; D unresolved. CDR3 DNA sequence: TGTGCCAGCAGTCCCGGCCAGGATAGAGCACCCCTCCACTTT. Its protein product is CASSPGQDRAPLHF.